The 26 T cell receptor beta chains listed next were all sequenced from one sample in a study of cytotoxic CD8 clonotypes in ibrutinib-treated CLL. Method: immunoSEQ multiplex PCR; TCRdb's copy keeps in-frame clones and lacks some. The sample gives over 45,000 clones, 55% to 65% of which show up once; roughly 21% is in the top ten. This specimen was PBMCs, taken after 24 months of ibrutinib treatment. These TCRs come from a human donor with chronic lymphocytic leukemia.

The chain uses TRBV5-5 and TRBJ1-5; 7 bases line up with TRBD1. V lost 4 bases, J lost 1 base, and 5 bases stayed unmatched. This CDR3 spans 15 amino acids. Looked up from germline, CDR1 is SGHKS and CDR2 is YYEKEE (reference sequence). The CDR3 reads CASSRAGGSNQPQHF. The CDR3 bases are TGTGCCAGCAGCCGCGCAGGGGGAAGCAATCAGCCCCAGCATTTT.

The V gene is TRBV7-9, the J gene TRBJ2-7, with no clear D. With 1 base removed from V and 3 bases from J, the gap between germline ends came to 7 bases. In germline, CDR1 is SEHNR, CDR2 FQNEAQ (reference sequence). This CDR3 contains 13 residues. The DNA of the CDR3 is TGTGCCAGCAGCTTAGTGGGCGTCTACGAGCAGTACGTC. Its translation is CASSLVGVYEQYV.

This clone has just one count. The CDR3 DNA reads TGTGCCAGCAGTGTGGGCAAAGAGACCCAGTACTTC. Amino acid sequence: CASSVGKETQYF. The chain links TRBV6-1 to TRBJ2-5; no definite D call. The germline V gene encodes CDR1 MNHNS and CDR2 SASEGT. This CDR3 has 12 amino acids. Trimming shortened V by 4 bases and J by 3 bases, and 6 bases separated the two germline ends.

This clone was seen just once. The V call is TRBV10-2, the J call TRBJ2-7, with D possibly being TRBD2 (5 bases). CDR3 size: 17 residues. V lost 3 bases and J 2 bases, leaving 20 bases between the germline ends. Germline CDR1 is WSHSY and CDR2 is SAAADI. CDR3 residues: CASSDIGFRSGAYEQYF. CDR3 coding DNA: TGCGCCAGCAGTGATATCGGGTTCCGGAGCGGCGCCTACGAGCAGTACTTC.

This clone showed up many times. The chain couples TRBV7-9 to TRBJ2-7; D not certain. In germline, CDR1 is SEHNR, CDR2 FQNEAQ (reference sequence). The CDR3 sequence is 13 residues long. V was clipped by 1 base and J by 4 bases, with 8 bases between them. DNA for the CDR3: TGTGCCAGCAGCTTAGATTCCTTATACGAGCAGTACGTC. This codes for CASSLDSLYEQYV.

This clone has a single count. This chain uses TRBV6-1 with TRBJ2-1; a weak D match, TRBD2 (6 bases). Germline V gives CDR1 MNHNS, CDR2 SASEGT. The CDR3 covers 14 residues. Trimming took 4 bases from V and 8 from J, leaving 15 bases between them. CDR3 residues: CASSAAAGFYEQFF. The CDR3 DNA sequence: TGTGCCAGCAGTGCCGCGGCGGGGTTTTATGAGCAGTTCTTC.

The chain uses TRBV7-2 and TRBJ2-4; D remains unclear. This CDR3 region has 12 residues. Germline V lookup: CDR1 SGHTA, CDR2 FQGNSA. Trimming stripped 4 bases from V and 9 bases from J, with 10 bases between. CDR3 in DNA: TGTGCCAGCAGCTCGTCCTTGGGCATTCAGTACTTC. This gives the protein CASSSSLGIQYF. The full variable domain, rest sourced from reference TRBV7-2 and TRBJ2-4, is GAGVSQSPSNKVTEKGKDVELRCDPISGHTALYWYRQSLGQGLEFLIYFQGNSAPDKSGLPSDRFSAERTGGSVSTLTIQRTQQEDSAVYLCASSSSLGIQYFGAGTRLSVL.

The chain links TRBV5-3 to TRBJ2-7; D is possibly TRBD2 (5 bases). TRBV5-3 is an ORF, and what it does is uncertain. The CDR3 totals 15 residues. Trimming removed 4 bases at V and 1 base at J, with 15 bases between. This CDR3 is CARSRIMGRSYEQYV. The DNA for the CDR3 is TGTGCCAGAAGCCGGATTATGGGGAGATCCTACGAGCAGTACGTC.

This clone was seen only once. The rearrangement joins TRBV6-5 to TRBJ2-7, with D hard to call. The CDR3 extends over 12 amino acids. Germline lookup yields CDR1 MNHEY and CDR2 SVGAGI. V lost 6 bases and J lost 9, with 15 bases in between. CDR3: CASSRAETPQYF. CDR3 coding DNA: TGTGCCAGCAGCCGCGCCGAAACCCCGCAGTACTTC.

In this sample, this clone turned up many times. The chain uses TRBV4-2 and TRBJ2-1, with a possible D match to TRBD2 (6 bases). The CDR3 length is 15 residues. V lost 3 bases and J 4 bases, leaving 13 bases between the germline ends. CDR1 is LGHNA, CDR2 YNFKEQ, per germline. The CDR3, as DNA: TGTGCCAGCAGCCACGTTGGGCGGGAATACAATGAGCAGTTCTTC. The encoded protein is CASSHVGREYNEQFF.

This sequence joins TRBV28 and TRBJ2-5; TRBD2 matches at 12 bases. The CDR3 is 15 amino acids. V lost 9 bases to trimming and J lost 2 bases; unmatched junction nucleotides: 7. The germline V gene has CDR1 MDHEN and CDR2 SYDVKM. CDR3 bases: TGTGCCAGTTCTCCGACTAGCGGGAGACAAGAGACCCAGTACTTC. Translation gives CASSPTSGRQETQYF.

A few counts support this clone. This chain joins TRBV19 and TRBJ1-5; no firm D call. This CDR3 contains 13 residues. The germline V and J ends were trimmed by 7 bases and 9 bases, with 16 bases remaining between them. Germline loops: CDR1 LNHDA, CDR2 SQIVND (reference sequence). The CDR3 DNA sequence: TGTGCCAGTACCCCCGGGGTCCCTACGCCCCAGCATTTT. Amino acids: CASTPGVPTPQHF.

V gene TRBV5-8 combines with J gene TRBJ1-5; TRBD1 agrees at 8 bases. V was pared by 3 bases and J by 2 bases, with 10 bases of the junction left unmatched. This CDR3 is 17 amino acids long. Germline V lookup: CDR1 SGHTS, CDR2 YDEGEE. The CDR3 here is CASSSTHPGQGNQPQHF. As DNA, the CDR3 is TGTGCCAGCAGCTCCACCCATCCGGGACAGGGCAATCAGCCCCAGCATTTT.

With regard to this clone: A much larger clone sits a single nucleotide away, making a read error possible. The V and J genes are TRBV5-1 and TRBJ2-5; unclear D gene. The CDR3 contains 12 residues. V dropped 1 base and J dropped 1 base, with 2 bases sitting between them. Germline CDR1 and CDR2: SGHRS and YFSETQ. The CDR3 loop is CASSLTQETQYF. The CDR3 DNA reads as TGCGCCAGCAGCTTGACCCAAGAGACCCAGTACTTC.

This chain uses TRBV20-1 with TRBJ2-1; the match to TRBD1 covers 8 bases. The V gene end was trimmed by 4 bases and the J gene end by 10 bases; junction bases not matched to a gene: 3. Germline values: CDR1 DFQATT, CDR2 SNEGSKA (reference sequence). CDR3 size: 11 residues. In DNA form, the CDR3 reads TGCAGTGCTAATAGACAGGGGGAGCAGTTCTTC. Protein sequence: CSANRQGEQFF.

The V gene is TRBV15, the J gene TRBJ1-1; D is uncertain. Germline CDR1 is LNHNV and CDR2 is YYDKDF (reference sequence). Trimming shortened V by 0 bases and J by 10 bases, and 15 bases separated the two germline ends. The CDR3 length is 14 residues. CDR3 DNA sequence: TGTGCCACCAGCAGAGATATCGGCATAAGTGGAGCTTTCTTT. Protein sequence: CATSRDIGISGAFF.

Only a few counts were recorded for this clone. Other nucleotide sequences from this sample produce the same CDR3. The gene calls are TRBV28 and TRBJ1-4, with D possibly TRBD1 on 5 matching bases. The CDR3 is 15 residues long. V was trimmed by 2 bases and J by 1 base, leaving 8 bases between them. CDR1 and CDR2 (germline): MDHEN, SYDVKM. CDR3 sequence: CASSLGGITNEKLFF. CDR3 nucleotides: TGTGCCAGCAGTTTAGGGGGAATAACTAATGAAAAACTGTTTTTT.

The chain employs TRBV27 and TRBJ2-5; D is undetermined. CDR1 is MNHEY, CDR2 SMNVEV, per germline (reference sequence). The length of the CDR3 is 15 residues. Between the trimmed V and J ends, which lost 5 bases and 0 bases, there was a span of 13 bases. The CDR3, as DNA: TGTGCCAGCAGTCCCACATCCAGGTACCAAGAGACCCAGTACTTC. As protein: CASSPTSRYQETQYF.

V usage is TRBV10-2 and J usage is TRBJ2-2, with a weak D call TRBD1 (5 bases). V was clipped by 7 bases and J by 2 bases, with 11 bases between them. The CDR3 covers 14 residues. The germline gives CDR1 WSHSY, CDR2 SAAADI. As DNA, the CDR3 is TGCGCCAGCACAACAGGAGTAAACACCGGGGAGCTGTTTTTT. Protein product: CASTTGVNTGELFF.

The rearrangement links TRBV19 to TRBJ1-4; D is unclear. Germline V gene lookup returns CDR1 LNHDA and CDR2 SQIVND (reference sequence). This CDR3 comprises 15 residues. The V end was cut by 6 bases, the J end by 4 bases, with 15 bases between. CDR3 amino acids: CASSEISGVNEKLFF. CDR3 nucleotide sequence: TGTGCCAGTAGCGAGATCTCCGGGGTTAATGAAAAACTGTTTTTT.

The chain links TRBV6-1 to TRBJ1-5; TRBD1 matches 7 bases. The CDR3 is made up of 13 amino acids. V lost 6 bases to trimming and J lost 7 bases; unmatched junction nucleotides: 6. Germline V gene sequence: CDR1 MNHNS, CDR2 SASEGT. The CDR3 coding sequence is TGTGCCAGCAGAGCAGGGGGTGGACAGCCCCAGCATTTT. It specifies CASRAGGGQPQHF.

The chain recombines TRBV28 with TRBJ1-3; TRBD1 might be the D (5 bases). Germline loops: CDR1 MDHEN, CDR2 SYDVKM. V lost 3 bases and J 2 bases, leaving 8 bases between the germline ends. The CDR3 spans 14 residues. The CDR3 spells CASSFGGAGNTIYF. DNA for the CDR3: TGTGCCAGCAGTTTCGGGGGAGCTGGAAACACCATATATTTT.

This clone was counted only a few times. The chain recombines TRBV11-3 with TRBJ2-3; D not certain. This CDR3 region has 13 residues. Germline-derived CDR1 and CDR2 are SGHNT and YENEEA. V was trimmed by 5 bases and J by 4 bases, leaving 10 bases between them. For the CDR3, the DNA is TGTGCCAGCAGCCAAGAAGTTGCAGATACGCAGTATTTT. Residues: CASSQEVADTQYF.

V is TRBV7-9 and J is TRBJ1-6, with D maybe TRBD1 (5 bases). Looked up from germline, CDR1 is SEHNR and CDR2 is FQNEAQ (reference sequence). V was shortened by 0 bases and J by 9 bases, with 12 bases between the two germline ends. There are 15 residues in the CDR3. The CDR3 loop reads CASSLAGGGSSPLHF. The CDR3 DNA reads TGTGCCAGCAGCTTAGCTGGCGGGGGTAGTTCACCCCTCCACTTT.

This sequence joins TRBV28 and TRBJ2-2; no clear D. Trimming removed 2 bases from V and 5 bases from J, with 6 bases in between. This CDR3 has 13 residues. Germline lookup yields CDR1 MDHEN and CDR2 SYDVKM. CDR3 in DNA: TGTGCCAGCAGTTTAATGGTAACCGGGGAGCTGTTTTTT. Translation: CASSLMVTGELFF.

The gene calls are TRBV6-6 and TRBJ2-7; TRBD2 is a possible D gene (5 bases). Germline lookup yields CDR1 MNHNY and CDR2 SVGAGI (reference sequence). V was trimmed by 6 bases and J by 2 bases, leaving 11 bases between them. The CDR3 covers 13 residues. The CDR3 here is CASRNGMTYEQYF. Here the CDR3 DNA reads TGTGCCAGCAGAAACGGGATGACCTACGAGCAGTACTTC.